The subject of this entry is one T cell receptor (beta chain). Unmatched junction bases numbered 12, after V lost 1 base and J lost 7 bases. Germline V gene data show CDR1 as LGHNA and CDR2 as YNFKEQ. CDR3 size: 18 residues. This entry comes from a study of OX40 agonist ivuxolimab in advanced cancers. Study context: The group had a mean age of roughly 65 years, ranged from 23 to 79, and was 75% to 85% male. One patient with hepatocellular carcinoma and two with cutaneous melanoma, three in all, had partial responses.

Prior autoimmune disease or systemic immunosuppression barred patients. Assay used: immunoSEQ multiplex PCR; TCRdb lists only in-frame clones, some missing. The repertoire holds around 150,000 clones, with 94% as singletons. The J gene is TRBJ2-1, the V gene TRBV4-2; TRBD2 aligns across 11 bases. This clonotype was obtained from an adult with an advanced solid tumor such as melanoma, head and neck, liver or kidney cancer. This specimen was CD4+ or CD8+ T cells sorted from blood, taken in a trial of the OX40 agonist ivuxolimab. CDR3 nucleotide sequence: TGTGCCAGCAGCCAAGCCGGGTACTTAGCGGGAGGGCCTAATGAGCAGTTCTTC. Translation gives CASSQAGYLAGGPNEQFF.